This T cell receptor (beta chain) was sequenced in a study of blood T cell repertoires in COVID-19. The repertoire was sequenced with immunoSEQ multiplex PCR; TCRdb's copy has only in-frame clones and lacks some. The sample includes 150,000 or so clones, roughly 90% of them seen just once. Trimming removed 8 bases from V and 7 bases from J, with 11 bases in between. Germline V gene data show CDR1 as MDHEN and CDR2 as SYDVKM. The CDR3 contains 12 residues. The genes are TRBV28 and TRBJ2-2; D might be TRBD2 (5 bases). The TCR comes from a human donor in a cohort sampled during active COVID-19. Sequenced sample: peripheral blood. The DNA of the CDR3 is TGTGCCAGCGAGGGCCTCGGCGGGGAGCTGTTTTTT. Translation: CASEGLGGELFF.